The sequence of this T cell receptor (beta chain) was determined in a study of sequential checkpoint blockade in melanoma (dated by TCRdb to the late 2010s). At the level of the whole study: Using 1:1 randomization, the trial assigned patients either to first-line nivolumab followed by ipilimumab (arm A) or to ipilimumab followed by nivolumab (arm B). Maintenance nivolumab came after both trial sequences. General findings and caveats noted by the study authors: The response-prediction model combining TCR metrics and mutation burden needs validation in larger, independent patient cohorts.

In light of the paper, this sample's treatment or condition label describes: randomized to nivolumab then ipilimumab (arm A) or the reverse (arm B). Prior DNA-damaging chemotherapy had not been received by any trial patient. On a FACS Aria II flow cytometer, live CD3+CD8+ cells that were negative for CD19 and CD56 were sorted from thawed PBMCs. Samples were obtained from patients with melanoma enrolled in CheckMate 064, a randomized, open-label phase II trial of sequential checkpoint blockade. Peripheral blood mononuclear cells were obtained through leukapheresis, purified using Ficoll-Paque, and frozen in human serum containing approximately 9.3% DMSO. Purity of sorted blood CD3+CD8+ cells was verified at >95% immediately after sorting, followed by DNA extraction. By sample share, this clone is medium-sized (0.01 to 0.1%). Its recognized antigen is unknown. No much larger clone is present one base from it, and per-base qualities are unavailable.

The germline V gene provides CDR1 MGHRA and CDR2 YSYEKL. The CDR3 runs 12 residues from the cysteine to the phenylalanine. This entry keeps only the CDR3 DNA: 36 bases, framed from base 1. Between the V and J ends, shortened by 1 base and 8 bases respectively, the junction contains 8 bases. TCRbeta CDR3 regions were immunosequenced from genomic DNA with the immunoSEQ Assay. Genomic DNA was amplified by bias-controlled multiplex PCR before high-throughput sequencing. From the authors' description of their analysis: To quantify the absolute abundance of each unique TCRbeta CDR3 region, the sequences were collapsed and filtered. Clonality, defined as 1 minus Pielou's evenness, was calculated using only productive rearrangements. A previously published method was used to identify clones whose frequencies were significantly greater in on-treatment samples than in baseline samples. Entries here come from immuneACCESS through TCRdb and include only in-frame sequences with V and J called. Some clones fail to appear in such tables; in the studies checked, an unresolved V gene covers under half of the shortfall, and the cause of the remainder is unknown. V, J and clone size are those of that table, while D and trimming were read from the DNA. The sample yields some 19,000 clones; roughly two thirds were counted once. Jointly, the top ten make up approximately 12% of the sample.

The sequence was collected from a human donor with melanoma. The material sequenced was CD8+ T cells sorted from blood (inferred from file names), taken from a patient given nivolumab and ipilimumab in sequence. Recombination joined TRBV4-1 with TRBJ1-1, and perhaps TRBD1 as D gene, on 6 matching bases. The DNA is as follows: TGCGCCAGCAGCCAAGGGGGACAAGAAGCTTTCTTT. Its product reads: CASSQGGQEAFF.